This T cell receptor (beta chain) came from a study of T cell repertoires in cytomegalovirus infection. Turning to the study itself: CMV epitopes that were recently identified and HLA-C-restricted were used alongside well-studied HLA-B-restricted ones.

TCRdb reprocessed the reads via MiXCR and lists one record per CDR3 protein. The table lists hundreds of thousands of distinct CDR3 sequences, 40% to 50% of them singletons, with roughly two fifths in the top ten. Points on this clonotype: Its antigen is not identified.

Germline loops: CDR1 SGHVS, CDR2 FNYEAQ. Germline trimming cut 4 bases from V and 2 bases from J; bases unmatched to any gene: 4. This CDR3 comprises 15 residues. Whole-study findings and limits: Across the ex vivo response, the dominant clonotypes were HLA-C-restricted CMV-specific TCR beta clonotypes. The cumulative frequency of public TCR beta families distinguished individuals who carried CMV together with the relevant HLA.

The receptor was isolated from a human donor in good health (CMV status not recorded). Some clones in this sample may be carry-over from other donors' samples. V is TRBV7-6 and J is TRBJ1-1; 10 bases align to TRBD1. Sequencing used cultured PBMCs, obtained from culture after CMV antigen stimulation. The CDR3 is CASSSWTGGNTEAFF. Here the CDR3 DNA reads TGTGCCAGCAGCTCTTGGACAGGGGGAAACACTGAAGCTTTCTTT.